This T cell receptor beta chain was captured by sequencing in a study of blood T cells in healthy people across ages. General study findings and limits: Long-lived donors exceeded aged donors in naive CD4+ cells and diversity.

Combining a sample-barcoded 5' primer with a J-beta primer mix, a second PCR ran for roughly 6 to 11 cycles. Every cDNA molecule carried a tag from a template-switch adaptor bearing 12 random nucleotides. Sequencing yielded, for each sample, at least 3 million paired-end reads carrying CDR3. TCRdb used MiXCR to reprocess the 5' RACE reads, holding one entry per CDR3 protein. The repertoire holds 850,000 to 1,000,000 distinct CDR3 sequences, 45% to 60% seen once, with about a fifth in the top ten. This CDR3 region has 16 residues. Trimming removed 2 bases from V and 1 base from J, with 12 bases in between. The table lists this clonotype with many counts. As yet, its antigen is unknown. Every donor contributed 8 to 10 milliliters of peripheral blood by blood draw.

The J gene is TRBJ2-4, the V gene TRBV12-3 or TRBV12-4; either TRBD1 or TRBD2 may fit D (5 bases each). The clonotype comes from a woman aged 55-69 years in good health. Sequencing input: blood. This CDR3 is CASSLKGTGAKNIQYF. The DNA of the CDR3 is TGTGCCAGCAGTTTAAAGGGGACGGGGGCCAAAAACATTCAGTACTTC.